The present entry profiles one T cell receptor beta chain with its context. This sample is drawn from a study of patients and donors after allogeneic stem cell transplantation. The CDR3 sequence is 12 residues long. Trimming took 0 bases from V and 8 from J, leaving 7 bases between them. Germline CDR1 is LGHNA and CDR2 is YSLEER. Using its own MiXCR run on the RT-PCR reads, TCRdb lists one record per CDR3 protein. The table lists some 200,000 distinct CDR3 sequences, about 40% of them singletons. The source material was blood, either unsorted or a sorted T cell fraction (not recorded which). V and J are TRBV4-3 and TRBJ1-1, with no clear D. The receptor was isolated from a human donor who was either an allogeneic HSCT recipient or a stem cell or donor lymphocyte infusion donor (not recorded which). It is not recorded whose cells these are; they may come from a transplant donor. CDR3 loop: CASSQDKTEAFF. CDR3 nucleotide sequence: TGCGCCAGCAGCCAAGATAAGACAGAAGCTTTCTTT.